These 21 T cell receptor beta chains were all obtained from the same sample, sequenced in a study of human T cells and chemical hapten exposure. Noted time point: patch test 3, about 24 weeks after DPC sensitization. Described treatment: therapeutic diphenylcyclopropenone sensitization with weekly scalp DPC. A single record per CDR3 protein comes from TCRdb applying MiXCR to the RACE reads. The repertoire holds 190,000 or so distinct CDR3 sequences, with 24% as singletons. Sequenced here: whole blood, sampled in connection with sensitization to the hapten diphenylcyclopropenone (DPC). All receptors derive from a woman in her thirties or forties with alopecia areata. Some clones in this sample may be carry-over from other donors' samples.

This rearrangement joins TRBV4-1 to TRBJ2-1, with 8 positions matching TRBD1. J was trimmed by 7 bases and V by 1 base; bases with no gene match: 6. This CDR3 has 15 residues. Germline values: CDR1 MGHRA, CDR2 YSYEKL. The CDR3 DNA is TGCGCCAGCAGCCAAGGACAGGGGCGGTCAAATGAGCAGTTCTTC. Protein: CASSQGQGRSNEQFF.

The chain links TRBV19 to TRBJ2-1; 12 nucleotides match TRBD2. CDR1 and CDR2 from the germline V gene are LNHDA and SQIVND (reference sequence). There are 14 residues in the CDR3. V was clipped by 9 bases and J by 5 bases; unmatched bases: 5. The CDR3 sequence: CASRTSGMHNEQFF. The CDR3 nucleotides read TGTGCCAGCCGGACTAGCGGGATGCACAATGAGCAGTTCTTC.

The table lists this clonotype with many counts. V and J are TRBV10-3 and TRBJ2-2; 11 positions agree with TRBD1. Germline V gives CDR1 ENHRY, CDR2 SYGVKD. The CDR3 length is 13 residues. Germline trimming cut 8 bases from V and 8 bases from J; bases unmatched to any gene: 4. The CDR3 sequence: CAIGQGAKGELFF. CDR3 coding DNA: TGTGCCATCGGACAGGGGGCTAAAGGGGAGCTGTTTTTT.

This clonotype was observed a handful of times. CDR3 bases: TGTGCCAGCAGTGGGACAGGGGGCTGGACAAATACGCAGTATTTT. Protein product: CASSGTGGWTNTQYF. J is TRBJ2-3 and V is TRBV25-1, with 11 bases that match TRBD1. CDR1 MGHDK and CDR2 SYGVNS come from the germline V gene. The CDR3 runs to 15 residues. Germline trimming cut 4 bases from V and 7 bases from J; bases unmatched to any gene: 7.

This clonotype turned up a few times. V usage is TRBV15 and J usage is TRBJ2-1, with 12 bases fitting TRBD2. CDR3 size: 17 residues. Looked up from germline, CDR1 is LNHNV and CDR2 is YYDKDF (reference sequence). Unmatched junction bases numbered 11, after V lost 4 bases and J lost 7 bases. CDR3 DNA: TGTGCCACCAGCATCGAATCTAGCGGGAGGGCCTTTAATGAGCAGTTCTTC. Translating it yields CATSIESSGRAFNEQFF.

The genes are TRBV20-1 and TRBJ2-1; 7 positions match TRBD1. The CDR3 spans 13 residues. V dropped 6 bases and J dropped 4; count of bases not matched to a gene: 6. Germline V CDR1 and CDR2: DFQATT, SNEGSKA (reference sequence). The CDR3 spells CSARGQPYNEQFF. The CDR3, as DNA: TGCAGTGCACGGGGACAGCCGTACAATGAGCAGTTCTTC.

The V and J genes are TRBV9 and TRBJ2-3, with D possibly being TRBD1 (6 bases). The CDR3 is 16 amino acids. Germline-derived CDR1 and CDR2 are SGDLS and YYNGEE. Trimming left V 0 bases short and J 4 bases short, with 15 bases between. CDR3 DNA sequence: TGTGCCAGCAGCGTAGGGGAGACAGGTCGGGCAGATACGCAGTATTTT. The encoded protein is CASSVGETGRADTQYF. The entire variable domain, with the rest obtained from reference TRBV9 and TRBJ2-3, is as follows: DSGVTQTPKHLITATGQRVTLRCSPRSGDLSVYWYQQSLDQGLQFLIQYYNGEERAKGNILERFSAQQFPDLHSELNLSSLELGDSALYFCASSVGETGRADTQYFGPGTRLTVL.

The chain joins TRBV18 to TRBJ2-2, with a possible D match to TRBD2 (5 bases). This CDR3 spans 15 amino acids. The V gene lost 0 bases and the J gene lost 4 bases, with 9 bases spanning the gap. Germline CDR1 reads KGHSH; CDR2 reads LQKENI. The CDR3 DNA reads TGTGCCAGCTCACCACCGGCACGGGGCACCGGGGAGCTGTTTTTT. Translating it yields CASSPPARGTGELFF.

The chain carries TRBV14 and TRBJ2-1; 8 bases align to TRBD2. V was pared by 3 bases and J by 0 bases, with 13 bases of the junction left unmatched. The germline gives CDR1 SGHDN, CDR2 FVKESK. The CDR3 is 19 residues long. CDR3: CASSHPSSGQHLSYNEQFF. The CDR3 DNA is TGTGCCAGCAGCCACCCTTCTAGCGGGCAACACCTCTCCTACAATGAGCAGTTCTTC. The full variable domain, in which reference TRBV14 and TRBJ2-1 provide the parts outside the CDR3, is EAGVTQFPSHSVIEKGQTVTLRCDPISGHDNLYWYRRVMGKEIKFLLHFVKESKQDESGMPNNRFLAERTGGTYSTLKVQPAELEDSGVYFCASSHPSSGQHLSYNEQFFGPGTRLTVL.

V usage is TRBV29-1 and J usage is TRBJ1-1; D gene uncertain. The CDR3 contains 12 residues. V was pared by 4 bases and J by 1 base, with 7 bases between. Germline loops: CDR1 SQVTM, CDR2 ANQGSEA. CDR3 coding DNA: TGCAGCGTTGGGCATAAGAACACTGAAGCTTTCTTT. This codes for CSVGHKNTEAFF.

The chain links TRBV7-2 to TRBJ1-5; weak D call: TRBD1 (6 bases). The CDR3 is made up of 15 amino acids. V was shortened by 5 bases and J by 0 bases, with 11 bases between the two germline ends. From germline, CDR1 is SGHTA and CDR2 FQGNSA. The CDR3 loop is CASSTGQTSNQPQHF. DNA for the CDR3: TGTGCCAGCAGCACAGGACAGACTAGCAATCAGCCCCAGCATTTT.

The gene calls are TRBV4-3 and TRBJ2-1, with TRBD2 identical over 13 bases. The CDR3 runs 15 residues. Germline lookup yields CDR1 LGHNA and CDR2 YSLEER. Trimming removed 3 bases from V and 10 bases from J; junction bases left unmatched: 6. CDR3 coding DNA: TGCGCCAGCAGCCAGTCCGGACTAGCGGGAGACGAGCAGTTCTTC. Amino acids: CASSQSGLAGDEQFF.

On this clonotype: A junction boundary mismatches the germline segment, possibly from a read error. J is TRBJ2-7 and V is TRBV19, with 7 positions matching TRBD1. The CDR3 covers 10 residues. Germline V gene sequence: CDR1 LNHDA, CDR2 SQIVND (reference sequence). CDR3 region: CASKGDRLNF. Written as DNA, the CDR3 is TGTGCCAGTAAGGGGGACAGATTGAACTTC. The entire variable domain, with the rest obtained from reference TRBV19 and TRBJ2-7, is as follows: DGGITQSPKYLFRKEGQNVTLSCEQNLNHDAMYWYRQDPGQGLRLIYYSQIVNDFQKGDIAEGYSVSREKKESFPLTVTSAQKNPTAFYLCASKGDRLNFGPGTRLTVT.

As DNA, the CDR3 is TGCAGTGCCCCGACAGTCCCCTATGGCTACACCTTC. Protein product: CSAPTVPYGYTF. V usage is TRBV20-1 and J usage is TRBJ1-2; perhaps TRBD1 as D (5 bases). Germline CDR1 DFQATT, CDR2 SNEGSKA (reference sequence). The V and J ends lost 6 bases and 4 bases respectively, with 12 bases between them. The CDR3 extends over 12 amino acids.

This clonotype was counted a few times. The chain combines TRBV18 with TRBJ1-6; 9 nucleotides line up with TRBD1. The V and J ends lost 6 bases and 14 bases, in that order; junction bases with no gene match: 14. Germline V gene sequence: CDR1 KGHSH, CDR2 LQKENI. There are 15 residues in the CDR3. The chain's CDR3 is CASSSGDRDIRTLHF. The CDR3 DNA reads as TGTGCCAGCTCTTCCGGGGACAGGGATATTCGGACCCTCCACTTT.

This clonotype turned up a few times. The V and J genes are TRBV10-3 and TRBJ2-7; D tentatively fits TRBD1 or TRBD2 (5 bases each). This CDR3 is built from 14 residues. Deletions cut 0 bases from V and 0 bases from J, with 6 bases between. Germline loops: CDR1 ENHRY, CDR2 SYGVKD. DNA for the CDR3: TGTGCCATCAGTGAGTCTGGGGGCTCCTACGAGCAGTACTTC. Protein: CAISESGGSYEQYF.

The rearrangement uses TRBV20-1 and TRBJ2-2, with a tentative D call TRBD1 (6 bases). Deletions cut 3 bases from V and 5 bases from J, with 13 bases between. The CDR3 loop spans 14 amino acids. CDR1 DFQATT and CDR2 SNEGSKA come from the germline V gene (reference sequence). CDR3: CSARGAGWTGELFF. The DNA of the CDR3 is TGCAGTGCTAGGGGGGCTGGTTGGACCGGGGAGCTGTTTTTT.

This clonotype occurred a few times. The genes are TRBV20-1 and TRBJ2-5; D might be TRBD1 or TRBD2, each matching 5 bases. Germline values: CDR1 DFQATT, CDR2 SNEGSKA (reference sequence). The CDR3 covers 14 residues. The V end was cut by 6 bases, the J end by 1 base, with 15 bases between. CDR3 nucleotides: TGCAGTGCCCCACCAGCGGACATCCAAGAGACCCAGTACTTC. This encodes CSAPPADIQETQYF.

The V call is TRBV4-3, the J call TRBJ1-2; TRBD1 matches at 7 bases. The CDR3 consists of 14 residues. After removal of 6 bases from V and 5 bases from J, the junction contained 9 bases not matched to a gene. Per the germline V gene, CDR1 is LGHNA and CDR2 is YSLEER. The CDR3 is CASSQRGGGYGYTF. The CDR3 coding sequence is TGCGCCAGCAGTCAACGAGGGGGCGGATATGGCTACACCTTC.

The chain employs TRBV29-1 and TRBJ2-3; D is perhaps TRBD2 (6 bases). The V gene's germline CDR1 is SQVTM and CDR2 ANQGSEA. The CDR3 spans 13 residues. Trimming removed 6 bases from V and 5 bases from J, with 15 bases in between. The CDR3 region is CSVTWRALDTQYF. The CDR3 DNA is TGCAGCGTCACCTGGAGGGCCTTAGATACGCAGTATTTT.

V is TRBV20-1 and J is TRBJ1-2, with D perhaps matching TRBD1 (6 bases). CDR3 size: 14 residues. The germline V gene has CDR1 DFQATT and CDR2 SNEGSKA (reference sequence). The V and J ends lost 7 bases and 5 bases respectively, with 20 bases between them. The chain's CDR3 is CSVYRGGRGYGYTF. CDR3 nucleotide sequence: TGCAGTGTCTACCGGGGGGGCAGAGGATATGGCTACACCTTC.